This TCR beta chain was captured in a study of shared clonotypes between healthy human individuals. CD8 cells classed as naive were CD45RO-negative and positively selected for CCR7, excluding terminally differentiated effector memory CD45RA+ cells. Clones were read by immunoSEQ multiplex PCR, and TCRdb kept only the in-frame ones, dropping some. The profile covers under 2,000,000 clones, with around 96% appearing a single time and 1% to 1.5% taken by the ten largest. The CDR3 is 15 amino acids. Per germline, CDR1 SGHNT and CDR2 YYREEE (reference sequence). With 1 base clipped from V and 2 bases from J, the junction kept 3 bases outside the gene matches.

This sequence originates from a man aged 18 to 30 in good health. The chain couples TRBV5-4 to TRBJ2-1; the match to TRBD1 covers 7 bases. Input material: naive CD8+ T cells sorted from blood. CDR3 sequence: CASSLHTGAYNEQFF. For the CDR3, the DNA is TGTGCCAGCAGCTTGCACACAGGGGCCTACAATGAGCAGTTCTTC.